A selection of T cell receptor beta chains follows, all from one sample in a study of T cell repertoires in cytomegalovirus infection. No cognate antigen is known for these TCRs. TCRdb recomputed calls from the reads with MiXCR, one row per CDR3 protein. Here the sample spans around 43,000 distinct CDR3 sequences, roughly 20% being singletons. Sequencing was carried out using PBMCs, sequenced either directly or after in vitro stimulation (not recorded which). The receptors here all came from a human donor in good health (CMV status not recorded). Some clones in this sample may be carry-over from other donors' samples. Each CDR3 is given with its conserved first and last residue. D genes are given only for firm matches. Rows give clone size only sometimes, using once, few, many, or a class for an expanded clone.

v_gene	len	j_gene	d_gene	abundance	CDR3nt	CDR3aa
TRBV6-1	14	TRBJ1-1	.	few	TGTGCCAGCAGTGAAGACGGGGAGTCCACTGAAGCTTTCTTT	CASSEDGESTEAFF
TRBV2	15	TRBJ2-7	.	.	TGTGCCAGCAGGAGGGGGGACGGACAGCCCTACGAGCAGTACTTC	CASRRGDGQPYEQYF
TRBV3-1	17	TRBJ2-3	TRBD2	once	TGTGCCAGCAGCCAAGATCTTCAAAGCGGGGGTAAAGATACGCAGTATTTT	CASSQDLQSGGKDTQYF
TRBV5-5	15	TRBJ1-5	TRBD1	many	TGTGCCAGCAGCTTGGAAGGACAGGGTATCCAGCCCCAGCATTTT	CASSLEGQGIQPQHF
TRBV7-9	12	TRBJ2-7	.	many	TGTGCCAGCCAATTTCCTGGGGACGAGCAGTACTTC	CASQFPGDEQYF
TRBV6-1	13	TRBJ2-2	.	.	TGTGCCAGCAGTAACGGTAGCCCCGGGGAGCTGTTTTTT	CASSNGSPGELFF
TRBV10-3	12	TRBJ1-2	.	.	TGTGCCATCAGTGAGTCGAGGGACGGCTACACCTTC	CAISESRDGYTF
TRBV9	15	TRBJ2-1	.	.	TGTGCCAGCAGCGTAGACGATAGCTCCTACAATGAGCAGTTCTTC	CASSVDDSSYNEQFF
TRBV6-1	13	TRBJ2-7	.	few	TGTGCCAGCAGTCCCCGTGGGGCCGGCGAGCAGTACTTC	CASSPRGAGEQYF
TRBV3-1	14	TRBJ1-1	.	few	TGTGCCAGCAGCCCCCGGGACGGAAACACTGAAGCTTTCTTT	CASSPRDGNTEAFF
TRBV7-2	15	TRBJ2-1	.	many	TGTGCCAGCAGCTTAGTGGGGGCTAGCGTGAATGAGCAGTTCTTC	CASSLVGASVNEQFF
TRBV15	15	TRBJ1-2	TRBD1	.	TGTGCCACCAGCAAAAACCGGGACAGGATGTATGGCTACACCTTC	CATSKNRDRMYGYTF
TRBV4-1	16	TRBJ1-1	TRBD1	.	TGCGCCAGCAGCCCCACGTTTTGGACAGGGTGGACTGAAGCTTTCTTT	CASSPTFWTGWTEAFF
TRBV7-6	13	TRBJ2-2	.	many	TGTGCCAGCAGCTTAGAGGGCGCCGGGGAGCTGTTTTTT	CASSLEGAGELFF
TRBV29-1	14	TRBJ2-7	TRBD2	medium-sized	TGCAGCGTTTTGGCGGGAGGGCCCGTCTACGAGCAGTACTTC	CSVLAGGPVYEQYF
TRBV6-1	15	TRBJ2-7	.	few	TGTGCCAGCAGGAGAGGGCTGGGGGAAGAATACGAGCAGTACTTC	CASRRGLGEEYEQYF
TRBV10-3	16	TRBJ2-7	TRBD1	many	TGTGCCATCAGTGAGTCGGGGACAGGGAACCTCTACGAGCAGTACTTC	CAISESGTGNLYEQYF
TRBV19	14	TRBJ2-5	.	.	TGTGCCAGTAGTACCTCTGTTGGACCCGAGACCCAGTACTTC	CASSTSVGPETQYF
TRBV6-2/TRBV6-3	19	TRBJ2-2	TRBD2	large	TGTGCCAGCAGTTTCCTTCCGACTAGCGGGAGGGCCCATGTCGGGGAGCTGTTTTTT	CASSFLPTSGRAHVGELFF
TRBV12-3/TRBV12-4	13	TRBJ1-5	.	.	TGTGCCAGCAGTTTGAGGGAGAATCAGCCCCAGCATTTT	CASSLRENQPQHF
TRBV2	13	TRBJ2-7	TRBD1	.	TGTGCCAGCAGTGTAGTGGCAGGGGGTGAGCAGTACTTC	CASSVVAGGEQYF
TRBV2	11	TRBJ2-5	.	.	TGTGCCAGCATCAGGGCAGAGACCCAGTACTTC	CASIRAETQYF
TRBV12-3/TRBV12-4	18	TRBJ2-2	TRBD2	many	TGTGCCAGCAGTTTAGTGCTAGCGGGGGGCGCGAACACCGGGGAGCTGTTTTTT	CASSLVLAGGANTGELFF
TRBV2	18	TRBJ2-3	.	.	TGTGCCAGCAGTGAAGGCGGTGACTCACACTTTAAGTCGGATACGCAGTATTTT	CASSEGGDSHFKSDTQYF
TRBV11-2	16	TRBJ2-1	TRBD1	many	TGTGCCAGCAGCCCACTAGCTTACACGCAGGGGGCCGAGCAGTTCTTC	CASSPLAYTQGAEQFF
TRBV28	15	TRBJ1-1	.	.	TGTGCCAGCAGTTTCCCTGAGGCGTTGAACACTGAAGCTTTCTTT	CASSFPEALNTEAFF
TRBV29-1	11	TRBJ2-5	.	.	TGCAGCGCGTGGAGGCAAGAGACCCAGTACTTC	CSAWRQETQYF
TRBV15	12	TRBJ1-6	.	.	TGTGCCACCAGCAGAGTCAGGGGACCCCTCCACTTT	CATSRVRGPLHF
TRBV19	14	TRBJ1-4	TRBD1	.	TGTGCCAGTAGAACGGACAGGGAAAATGAAAAACTGTTTTTT	CASRTDRENEKLFF
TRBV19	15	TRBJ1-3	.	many	TGTGCCAGTAGTCCGGACAGCCAGTGGAGAAACACCATATATTTT	CASSPDSQWRNTIYF
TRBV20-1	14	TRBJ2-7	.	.	TGCAGTGCTAGGAGGGACACTAGCTCCTACGAGCAGTACTTC	CSARRDTSSYEQYF
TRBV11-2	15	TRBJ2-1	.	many	TGTGCCAGCAGCCGGGGCCCTACCCTCTACAATGAGCAGTTCTTC	CASSRGPTLYNEQFF
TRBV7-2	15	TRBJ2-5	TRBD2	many	TGTGCCAGCAGCCCAGGACTAGCGTCAAAAGAGACCCAGTACTTC	CASSPGLASKETQYF
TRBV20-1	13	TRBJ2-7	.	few	TGCAGTGCTAGAGGATCGGGGGTCTACGAGCAGTACTTC	CSARGSGVYEQYF
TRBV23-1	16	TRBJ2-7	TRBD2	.	TGCGCCAGCAGTCCCCTGAGCGGGGGGGCCCCCTACGAGCAGTACTTC	CASSPLSGGAPYEQYF
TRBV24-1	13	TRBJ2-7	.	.	TGTGCCACCAGTGATTCGGGGTTTGTCGAGCAGTACTTC	CATSDSGFVEQYF
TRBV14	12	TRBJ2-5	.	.	TGTGCCAGCAGCCAAGAAGGAGTGACCCAGTACTTC	CASSQEGVTQYF
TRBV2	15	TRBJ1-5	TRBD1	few	TGTGCCAGCGGACAGGACCGTTATAGCAATCAGCCCCAGCATTTT	CASGQDRYSNQPQHF
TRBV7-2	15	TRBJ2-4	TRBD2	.	TGTGCCAGCAGCTTAGACGGGACTATGGGTGACATTCAGTACTTC	CASSLDGTMGDIQYF
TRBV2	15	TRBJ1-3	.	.	TGTGCCAGGACGGAGTCAGGCGCCTCTGGAAACACCATATATTTT	CARTESGASGNTIYF